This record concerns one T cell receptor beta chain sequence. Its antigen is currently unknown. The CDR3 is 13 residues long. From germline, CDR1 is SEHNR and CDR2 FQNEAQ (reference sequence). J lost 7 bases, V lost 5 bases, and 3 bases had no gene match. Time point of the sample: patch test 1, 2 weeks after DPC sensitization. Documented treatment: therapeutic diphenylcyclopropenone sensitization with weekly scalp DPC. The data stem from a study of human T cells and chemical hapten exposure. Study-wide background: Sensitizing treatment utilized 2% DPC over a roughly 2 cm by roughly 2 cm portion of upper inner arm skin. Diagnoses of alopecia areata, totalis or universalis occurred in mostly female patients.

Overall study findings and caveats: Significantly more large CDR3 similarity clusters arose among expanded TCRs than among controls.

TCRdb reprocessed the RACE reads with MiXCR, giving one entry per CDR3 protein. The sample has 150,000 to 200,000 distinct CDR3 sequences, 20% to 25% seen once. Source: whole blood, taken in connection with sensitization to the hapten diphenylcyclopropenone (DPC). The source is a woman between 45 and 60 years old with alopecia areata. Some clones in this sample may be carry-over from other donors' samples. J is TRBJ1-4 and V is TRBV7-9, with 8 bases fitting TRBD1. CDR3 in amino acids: CASSQGASEKLFF. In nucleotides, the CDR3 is TGTGCCAGCAGCCAGGGGGCGAGTGAAAAACTGTTTTTT.